Given below is one T cell receptor beta chain in context. CDR1 is MGHRA, CDR2 YSYEKL, per germline. V was clipped by 1 base and J by 2 bases; unmatched bases: 8. The CDR3 loop spans 17 amino acids. This sample stems from a study of TIL therapy for anti-PD-1-resistant metastatic lung cancer. At the level of the study: Tumors were harvested before any PD-1/PD-L1 blockade. Half of patients were current or former smokers.

The time point is: pre-treatment sample, taken before nivolumab and TIL therapy. The immunoSEQ assay was v3. Sequencing depth was approximately 1.8 million read pairs for survey level, about 5-6 million for deep. Sequenced by immunoSEQ multiplex PCR; TCRdb stores in-frame clones only, minus some. The data hold 45,000 to 60,000 clones, with about 80% observed a single time. This sequence originates from a woman aged 30-79 years with non-small cell lung cancer. The chain recombines TRBV4-1 with TRBJ2-7; 10 bases are shared with TRBD2. The input for sequencing was blood, taken at baseline. CDR3 loop: CASSQGLAGGGAYEQYF. In nucleotides, the CDR3 is TGCGCCAGCAGCCAAGGGTTAGCGGGAGGTGGGGCCTACGAGCAGTACTTC.